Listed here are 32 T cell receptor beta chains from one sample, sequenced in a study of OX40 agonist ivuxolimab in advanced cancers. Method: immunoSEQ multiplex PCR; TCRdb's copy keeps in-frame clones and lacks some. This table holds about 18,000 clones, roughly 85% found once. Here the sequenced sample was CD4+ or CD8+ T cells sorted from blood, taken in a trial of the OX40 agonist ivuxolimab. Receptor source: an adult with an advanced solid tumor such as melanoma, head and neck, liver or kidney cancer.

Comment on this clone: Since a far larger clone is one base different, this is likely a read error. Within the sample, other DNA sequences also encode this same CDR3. The CDR3 DNA sequence: TGTGCCAGCAGCTTGGTTGGCGCCGAAAAACTGTTTTTT. This codes for CASSLVGAEKLFF. This chain joins TRBV5-4 and TRBJ1-4; D not certain. In germline, CDR1 is SGHNT, CDR2 YYREEE (reference sequence). There are 13 residues in the CDR3. V dropped 0 bases and J dropped 8 bases, with 8 bases sitting between them.

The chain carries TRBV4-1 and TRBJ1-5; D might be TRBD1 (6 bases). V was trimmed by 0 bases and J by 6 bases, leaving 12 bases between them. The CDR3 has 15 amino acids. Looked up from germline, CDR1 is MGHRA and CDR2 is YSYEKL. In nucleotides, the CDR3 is TGCGCCAGCAGCCAAGAAGGGGGGGGCATTCAGCCCCAGCATTTT. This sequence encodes CASSQEGGGIQPQHF.

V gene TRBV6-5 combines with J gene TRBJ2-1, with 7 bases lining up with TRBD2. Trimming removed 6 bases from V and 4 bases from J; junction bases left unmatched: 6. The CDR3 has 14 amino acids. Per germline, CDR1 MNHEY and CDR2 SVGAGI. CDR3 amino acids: CASSLGGGYNEQFF. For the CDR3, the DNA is TGTGCCAGCAGCCTCGGCGGGGGATACAATGAGCAGTTCTTC.

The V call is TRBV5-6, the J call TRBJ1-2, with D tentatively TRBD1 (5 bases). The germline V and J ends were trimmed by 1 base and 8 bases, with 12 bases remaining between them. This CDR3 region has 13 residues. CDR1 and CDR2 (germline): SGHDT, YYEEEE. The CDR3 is CASSLWGSRGYTF. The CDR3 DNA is TGTGCCAGCAGCTTGTGGGGGTCTCGGGGCTACACCTTC.

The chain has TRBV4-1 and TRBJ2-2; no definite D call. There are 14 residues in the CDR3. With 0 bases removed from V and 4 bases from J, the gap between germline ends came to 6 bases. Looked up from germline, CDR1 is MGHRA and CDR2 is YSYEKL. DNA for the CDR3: TGCGCCAGCAGCCAAGATCTGAGCACCGGGGAGCTGTTTTTT. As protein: CASSQDLSTGELFF.

The CDR3 DNA sequence: TGTGCCAGCAGCGTAGGGGGGAGTAAACATGAGCAGTTCTTC. Residues: CASSVGGSKHEQFF. The V call is TRBV9, the J call TRBJ2-1; D may correspond to TRBD1 or TRBD2 (5 bases each). CDR1 is SGDLS, CDR2 YYNGEE, per germline. The CDR3 has 14 amino acids. V shed 0 bases and J shed 8 bases, with 12 bases lying between them.

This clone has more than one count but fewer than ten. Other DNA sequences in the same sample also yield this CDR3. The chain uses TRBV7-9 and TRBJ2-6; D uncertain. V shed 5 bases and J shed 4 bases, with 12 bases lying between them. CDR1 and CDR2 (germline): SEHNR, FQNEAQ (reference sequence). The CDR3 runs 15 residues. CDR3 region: CASSLSESGANVLTF. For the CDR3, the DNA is TGTGCCAGCAGCCTTTCGGAGTCCGGGGCCAACGTCCTGACTTTC. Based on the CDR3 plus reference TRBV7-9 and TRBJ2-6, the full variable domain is DTGVSQNPRHKITKRGQNVTFRCDPISEHNRLYWYRQTLGQGPEFLTYFQNEAQLEKSRLLSDRFSAERPKGSFSTLEIQRTEQGDSAMYLCASSLSESGANVLTFGAGSRLTVL.

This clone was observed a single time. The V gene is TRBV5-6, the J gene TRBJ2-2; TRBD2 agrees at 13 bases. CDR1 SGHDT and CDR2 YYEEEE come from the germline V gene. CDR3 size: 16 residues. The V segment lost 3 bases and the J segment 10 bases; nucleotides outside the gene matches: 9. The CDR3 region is CASSSPTSGRAKELFF. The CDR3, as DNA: TGTGCCAGCAGCTCACCAACTAGCGGGAGGGCCAAGGAGCTGTTTTTT.

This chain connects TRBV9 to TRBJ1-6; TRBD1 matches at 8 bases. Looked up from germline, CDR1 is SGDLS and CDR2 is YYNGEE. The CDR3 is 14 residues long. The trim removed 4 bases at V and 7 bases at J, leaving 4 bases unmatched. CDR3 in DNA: TGTGCCAGCAGCCTCCGACAGGGGAATTCACCCCTCCACTTT. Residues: CASSLRQGNSPLHF.

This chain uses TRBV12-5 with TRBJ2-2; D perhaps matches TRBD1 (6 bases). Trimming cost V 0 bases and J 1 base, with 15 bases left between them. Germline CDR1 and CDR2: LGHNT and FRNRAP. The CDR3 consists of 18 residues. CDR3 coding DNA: TGTGCTAGTGGTTTGGTACTGACAGGCGAGATGAACACCGGGGAGCTGTTTTTT. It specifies CASGLVLTGEMNTGELFF.

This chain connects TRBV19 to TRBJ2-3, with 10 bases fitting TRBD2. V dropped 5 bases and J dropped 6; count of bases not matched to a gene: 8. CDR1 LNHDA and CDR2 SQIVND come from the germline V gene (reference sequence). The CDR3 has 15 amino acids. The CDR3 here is CASSQTSGALDTQYF. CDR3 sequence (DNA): TGTGCCAGTAGTCAAACTAGCGGGGCACTGGATACGCAGTATTTT. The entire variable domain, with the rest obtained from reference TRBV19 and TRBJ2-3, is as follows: DGGITQSPKYLFRKEGQNVTLSCEQNLNHDAMYWYRQDPGQGLRLIYYSQIVNDFQKGDIAEGYSVSREKKESFPLTVTSAQKNPTAFYLCASSQTSGALDTQYFGPGTRLTVL.

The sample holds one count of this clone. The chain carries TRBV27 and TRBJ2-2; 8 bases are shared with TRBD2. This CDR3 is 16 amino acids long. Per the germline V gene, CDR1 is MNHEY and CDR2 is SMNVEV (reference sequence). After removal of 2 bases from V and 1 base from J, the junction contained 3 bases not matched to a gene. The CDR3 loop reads CASSLGLAGNTGELFF. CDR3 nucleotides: TGTGCCAGCAGTTTAGGGCTAGCGGGGAACACCGGGGAGCTGTTTTTT.

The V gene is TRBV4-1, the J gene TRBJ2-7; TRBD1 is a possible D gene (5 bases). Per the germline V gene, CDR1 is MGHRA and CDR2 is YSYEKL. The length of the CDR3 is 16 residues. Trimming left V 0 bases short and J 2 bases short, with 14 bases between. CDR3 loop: CASSQESDSSAYEQYF. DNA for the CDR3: TGCGCCAGCAGCCAAGAGTCCGACAGTTCCGCCTACGAGCAGTACTTC.

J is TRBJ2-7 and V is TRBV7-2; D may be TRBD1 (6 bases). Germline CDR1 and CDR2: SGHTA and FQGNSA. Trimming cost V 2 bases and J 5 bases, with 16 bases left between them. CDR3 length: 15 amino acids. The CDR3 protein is CASSLFAQGTHEQYF. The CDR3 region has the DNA TGTGCCAGCAGCTTATTCGCACAGGGAACCCACGAGCAGTACTTC. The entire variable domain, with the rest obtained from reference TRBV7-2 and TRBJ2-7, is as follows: GAGVSQSPSNKVTEKGKDVELRCDPISGHTALYWYRQSLGQGLEFLIYFQGNSAPDKSGLPSDRFSAERTGGSVSTLTIQRTQQEDSAVYLCASSLFAQGTHEQYFGPGTRLTVT.

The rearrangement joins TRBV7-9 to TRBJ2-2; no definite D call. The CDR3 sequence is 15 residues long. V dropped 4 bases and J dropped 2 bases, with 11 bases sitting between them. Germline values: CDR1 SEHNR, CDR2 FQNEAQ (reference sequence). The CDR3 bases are TGTGCCAGCAGCTCCAGATTGGGTAACACCGGGGAGCTGTTTTTT. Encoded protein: CASSSRLGNTGELFF.

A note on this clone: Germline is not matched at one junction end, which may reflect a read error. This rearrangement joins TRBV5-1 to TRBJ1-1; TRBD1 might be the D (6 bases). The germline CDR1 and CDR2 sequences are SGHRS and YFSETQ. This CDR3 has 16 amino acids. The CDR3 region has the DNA TGCGCCAGCAGCGCCCTGGGGGGGGCGTTGAAAACTGAAGCTTTCTTT. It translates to CASSALGGALKTEAFF.

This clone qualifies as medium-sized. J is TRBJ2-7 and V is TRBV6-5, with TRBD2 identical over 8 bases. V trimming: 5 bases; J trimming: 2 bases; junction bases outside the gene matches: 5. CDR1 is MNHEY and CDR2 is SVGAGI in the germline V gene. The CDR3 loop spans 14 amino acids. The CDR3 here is CASSLAGKAYEQYF. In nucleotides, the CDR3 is TGTGCCAGCAGTCTAGCGGGTAAGGCCTACGAGCAGTACTTC.

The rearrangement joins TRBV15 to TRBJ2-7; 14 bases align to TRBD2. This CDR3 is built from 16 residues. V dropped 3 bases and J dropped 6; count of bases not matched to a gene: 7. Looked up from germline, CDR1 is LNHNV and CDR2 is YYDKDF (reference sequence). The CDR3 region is CATSSGLAGGTGEQYF. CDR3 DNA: TGTGCCACCAGCAGCGGACTAGCGGGGGGTACCGGCGAGCAGTACTTC.

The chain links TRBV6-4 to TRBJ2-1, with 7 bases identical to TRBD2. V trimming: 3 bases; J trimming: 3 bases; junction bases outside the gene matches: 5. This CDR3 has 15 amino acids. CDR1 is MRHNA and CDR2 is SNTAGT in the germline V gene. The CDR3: CASSEESGDYNEQFF. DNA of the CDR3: TGTGCCAGCAGTGAAGAAAGCGGGGACTACAATGAGCAGTTCTTC.

The CDR3 loop reads CASSSGEAYEQYF. DNA of the CDR3: TGTGCCAGCAGTTCCGGGGAAGCCTACGAGCAGTACTTC. The V and J genes are TRBV27 and TRBJ2-7, with D perhaps matching TRBD2 (5 bases). The CDR3 is 13 amino acids. V was cut by 4 bases and J by 2 bases, with 9 bases left in between. Germline V gene lookup returns CDR1 MNHEY and CDR2 SMNVEV (reference sequence).

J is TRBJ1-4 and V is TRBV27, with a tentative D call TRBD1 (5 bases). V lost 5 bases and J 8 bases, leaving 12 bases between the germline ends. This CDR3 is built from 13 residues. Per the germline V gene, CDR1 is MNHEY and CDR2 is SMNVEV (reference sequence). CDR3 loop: CASSNRGWEKLFF. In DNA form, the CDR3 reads TGTGCCAGCAGTAACCGGGGCTGGGAAAAACTGTTTTTT.

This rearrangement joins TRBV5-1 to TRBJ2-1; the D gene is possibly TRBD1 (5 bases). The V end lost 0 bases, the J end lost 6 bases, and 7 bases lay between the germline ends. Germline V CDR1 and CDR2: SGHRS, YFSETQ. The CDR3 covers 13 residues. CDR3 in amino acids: CASSLVRGNEQFF. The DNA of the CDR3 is TGCGCCAGCAGCTTGGTAAGGGGCAATGAGCAGTTCTTC.

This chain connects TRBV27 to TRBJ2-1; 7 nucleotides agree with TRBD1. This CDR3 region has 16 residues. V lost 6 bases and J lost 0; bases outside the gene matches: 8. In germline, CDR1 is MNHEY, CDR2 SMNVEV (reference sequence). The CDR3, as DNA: TGTGCCAGCAGACGAACAGGGGTCAGCTCCTACAATGAGCAGTTCTTC. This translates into CASRRTGVSSYNEQFF.

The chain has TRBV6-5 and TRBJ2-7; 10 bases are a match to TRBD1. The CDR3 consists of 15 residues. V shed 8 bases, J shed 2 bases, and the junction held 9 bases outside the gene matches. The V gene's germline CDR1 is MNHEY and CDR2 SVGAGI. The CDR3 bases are TGTGCCAGCCAAGTAAGGGGACAGGGGACCTACGAGCAGTACTTC. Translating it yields CASQVRGQGTYEQYF.

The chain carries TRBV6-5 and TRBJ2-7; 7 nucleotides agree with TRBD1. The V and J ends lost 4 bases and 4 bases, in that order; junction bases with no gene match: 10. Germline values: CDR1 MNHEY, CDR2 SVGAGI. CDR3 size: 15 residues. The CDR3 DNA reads TGTGCCAGCAGTTCGGAGCAGGGGGATCAATACGAGCAGTACTTC. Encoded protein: CASSSEQGDQYEQYF.

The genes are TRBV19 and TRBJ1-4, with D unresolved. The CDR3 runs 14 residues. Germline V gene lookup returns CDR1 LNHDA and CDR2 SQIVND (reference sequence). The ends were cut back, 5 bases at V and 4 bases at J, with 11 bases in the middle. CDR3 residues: CASSYWSVNEKLFF. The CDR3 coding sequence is TGTGCCAGTAGTTATTGGTCGGTTAATGAAAAACTGTTTTTT.

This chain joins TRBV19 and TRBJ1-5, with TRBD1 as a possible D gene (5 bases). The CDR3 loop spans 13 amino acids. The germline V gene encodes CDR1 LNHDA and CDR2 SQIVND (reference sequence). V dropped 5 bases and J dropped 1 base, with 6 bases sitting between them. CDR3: CASSWGSNQPQHF. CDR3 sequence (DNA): TGTGCCAGTAGTTGGGGGAGCAATCAGCCCCAGCATTTT.

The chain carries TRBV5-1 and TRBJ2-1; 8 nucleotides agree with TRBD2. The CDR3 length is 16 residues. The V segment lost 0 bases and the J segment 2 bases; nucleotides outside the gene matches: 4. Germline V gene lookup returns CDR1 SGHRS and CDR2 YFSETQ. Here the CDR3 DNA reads TGCGCCAGCAGCTTGGAAGTTAGCGGGACCTACAATGAGCAGTTCTTC. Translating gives CASSLEVSGTYNEQFF.

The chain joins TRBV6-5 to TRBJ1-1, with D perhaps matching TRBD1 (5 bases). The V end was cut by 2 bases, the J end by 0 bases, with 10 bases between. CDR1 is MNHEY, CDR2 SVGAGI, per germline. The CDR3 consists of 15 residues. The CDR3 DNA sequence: TGTGCCAGCAGTTACGGGGGTGCCCTGAACACTGAAGCTTTCTTT. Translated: CASSYGGALNTEAFF.

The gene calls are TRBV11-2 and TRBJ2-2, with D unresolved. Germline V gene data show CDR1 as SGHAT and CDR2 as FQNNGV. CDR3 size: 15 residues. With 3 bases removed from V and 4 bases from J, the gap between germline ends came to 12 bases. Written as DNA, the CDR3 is TGTGCCAGCAGCTTGAACCTACCACCCACCGGGGAGCTGTTTTTT. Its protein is CASSLNLPPTGELFF.

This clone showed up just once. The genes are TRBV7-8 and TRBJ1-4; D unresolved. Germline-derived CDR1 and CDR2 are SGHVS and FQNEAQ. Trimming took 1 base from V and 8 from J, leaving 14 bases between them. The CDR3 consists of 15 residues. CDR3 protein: CASSLDSLVGEKLFF. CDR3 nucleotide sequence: TGTGCCAGCAGCTTAGATAGTCTCGTGGGGGAAAAACTGTTTTTT.

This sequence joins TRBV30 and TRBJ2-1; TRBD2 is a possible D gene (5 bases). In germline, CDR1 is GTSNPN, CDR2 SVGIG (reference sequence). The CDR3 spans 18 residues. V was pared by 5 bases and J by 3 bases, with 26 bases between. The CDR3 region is CAWQQGGSKRTYYNEQFF. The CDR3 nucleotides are TGTGCCTGGCAACAAGGTGGTAGTAAGCGGACCTACTACAATGAGCAGTTCTTC.